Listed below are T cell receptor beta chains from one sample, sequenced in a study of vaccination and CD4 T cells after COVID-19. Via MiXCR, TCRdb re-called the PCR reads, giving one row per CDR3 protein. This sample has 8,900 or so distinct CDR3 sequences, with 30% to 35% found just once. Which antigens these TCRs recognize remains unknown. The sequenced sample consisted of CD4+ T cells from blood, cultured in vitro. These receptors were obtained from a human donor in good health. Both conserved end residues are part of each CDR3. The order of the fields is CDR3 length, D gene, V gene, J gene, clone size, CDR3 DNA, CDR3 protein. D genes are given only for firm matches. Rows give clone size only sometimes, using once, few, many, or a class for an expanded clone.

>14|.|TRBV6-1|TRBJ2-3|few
TGTGCCAGCACTCTACTAGCAGGCACAGATACGCAGTATTTT
CASTLLAGTDTQYF
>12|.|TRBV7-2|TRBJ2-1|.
TGTGCCAGCAGCTTAGTAGTCAGCGCCCCGTTCTTC
CASSLVVSAPFF
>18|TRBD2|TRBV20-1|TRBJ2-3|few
TGCAGTGCCACGGGCGGGGGGAAGCGGGGAACTAGCACAGATACGCAGTATTTT
CSATGGGKRGTSTDTQYF
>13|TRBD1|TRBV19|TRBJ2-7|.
TGTGCCAGTACCGGGACAGACCACTACGAGCAGTACTTC
CASTGTDHYEQYF
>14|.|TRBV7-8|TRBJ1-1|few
TGTGCCAGCAGTGCGGGACACCCGAACACTGAAGCTTTCTTT
CASSAGHPNTEAFF
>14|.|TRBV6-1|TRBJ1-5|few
TGTGCCAGCACCGGACCGGAGGGAAGTCAGCCCCAGCATTTT
CASTGPEGSQPQHF
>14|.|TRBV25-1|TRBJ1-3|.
TGTGCCAGCAGTGAATGGGGGCCTGGAAACACCATATATTTT
CASSEWGPGNTIYF
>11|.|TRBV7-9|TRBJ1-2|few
TGTGCCAGCAGCCGAGGGGACGGCTACACCTTC
CASSRGDGYTF
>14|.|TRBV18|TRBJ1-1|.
TGTGCCAGCTCACCCCAGACAGGGAACACTGAAGCTTTCTTT
CASSPQTGNTEAFF
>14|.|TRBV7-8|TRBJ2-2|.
TGTGCCAGCACCAGGGGAGGGGGGACCGGGGAGCTGTTTTTT
CASTRGGGTGELFF
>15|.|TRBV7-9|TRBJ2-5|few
TGTGCCAGCAGCTTAAGTGTAATGACCCAAGAGACCCAGTACTTC
CASSLSVMTQETQYF
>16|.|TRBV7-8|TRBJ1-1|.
TGTGCCAGCAGCTTCCTAGATCTTTCAACGGGGACTGAAGCTTTCTTT
CASSFLDLSTGTEAFF
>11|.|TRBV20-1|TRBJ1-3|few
TGCAGTGCTAGAGGGGATTTCGACGTATATTTT
CSARGDFDVYF
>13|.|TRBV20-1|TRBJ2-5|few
TGCAGTGCTACCGTACAGCCAAAAGAGACCCAGTACTTC
CSATVQPKETQYF
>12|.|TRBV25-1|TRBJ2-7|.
TGTGCCAGCAGTGAATATACGGCCGAGCAGTACTTC
CASSEYTAEQYF
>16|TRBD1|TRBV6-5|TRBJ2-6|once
TGTGCCAGCAGTTGGGACAGGAGCTCTGGGGCCAACGTCCTGACTTTC
CASSWDRSSGANVLTF
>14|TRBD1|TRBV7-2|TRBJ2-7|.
TGTGCCAGCAGGAGGGGGACAGGGATGTCCGAGCAGTACTTC
CASRRGTGMSEQYF
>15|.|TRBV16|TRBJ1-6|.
TGTGCCAGCAGCCAAGGCCAGGGGTCGTCTTCACCCCTCCACTTT
CASSQGQGSSSPLHF
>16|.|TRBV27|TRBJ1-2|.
TGTGCCAGCAGCCGTAACCCCAGTGCGGTCTCATATGGCTACACCTTC
CASSRNPSAVSYGYTF
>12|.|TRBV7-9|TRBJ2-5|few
TGTGCCAGCAGCTTGTACCAAGAGACCCAGTACTTC
CASSLYQETQYF
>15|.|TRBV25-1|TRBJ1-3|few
TGTGCCAGCAGTGACCCAAGGAGACCTGGAAACACCATATATTTT
CASSDPRRPGNTIYF
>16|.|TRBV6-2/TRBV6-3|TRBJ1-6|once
TGTGCCAGCAGTTACGGGGACGGGAACGATAATTCACCCCCCCACTTT
CASSYGDGNDNSPPHF
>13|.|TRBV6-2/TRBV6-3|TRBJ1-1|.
TGTGCCAGCAGTTATTTTGGCGGCACTGAAGCTTTCTTT
CASSYFGGTEAFF
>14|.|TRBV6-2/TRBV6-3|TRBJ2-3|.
TGTGCCAGCAAGGGGGGGCCGGAATCAGATACGCAGTATTTT
CASKGGPESDTQYF
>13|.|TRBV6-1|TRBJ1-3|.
TGTGCCAGCAGAGAGGGACCCGGAAACACCATATATTTT
CASREGPGNTIYF
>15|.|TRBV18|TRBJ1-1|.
TGTGCCAGCTCACCCCCGGGGGGGGTAGAGTTGGGAGCTTTCTTT
CASSPPGGVELGAFF
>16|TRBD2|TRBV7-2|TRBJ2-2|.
TGTGCCAGCAGCTTAGGTCCGGGGGGTCCCACCGGGGAGCTGTTTTTT
CASSLGPGGPTGELFF
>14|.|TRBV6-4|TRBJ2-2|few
TGTGCCAGCAGTGACGGGACTAACACCGGGGAGCTGTTTTTT
CASSDGTNTGELFF
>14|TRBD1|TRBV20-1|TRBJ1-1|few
TGCAGTGCTAAACAAGGGACAGCGAACACTGAAGCTTTCTTT
CSAKQGTANTEAFF
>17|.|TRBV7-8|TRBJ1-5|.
TGTGCCAGCAGCCCCCTTCCCGGAGGGGAGGGAGGTCAGCCCCAGCATTTT
CASSPLPGGEGGQPQHF
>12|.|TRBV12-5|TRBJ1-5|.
TGTGCTAGTGGACTCGACAATCAGCCCCAGCATTTT
CASGLDNQPQHF
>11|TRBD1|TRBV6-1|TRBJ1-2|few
TGTGTCGGACAGGGGCGATATGGCTACACCTTC
CVGQGRYGYTF
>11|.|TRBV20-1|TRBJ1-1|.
TGCAGTGCTAGAGGCGCAGGCGAAGCTTTCTTT
CSARGAGEAFF
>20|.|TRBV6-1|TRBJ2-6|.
TGTGCCAGCAGCGTGGGCAAGGCAAGGGGTCTTCCTTCTGGGGCCAACGTCCTGACTTTC
CASSVGKARGLPSGANVLTF
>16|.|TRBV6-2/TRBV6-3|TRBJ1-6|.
TGTGCCAGCAGTTACGGGGACGGGAACGATAATTCACCCCTCCACTTT
CASSYGDGNDNSPLHF
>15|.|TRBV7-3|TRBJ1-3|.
TGTGCCAGCAGCCCGGCCGGGACGGCCGGAAACACCATATATTTT
CASSPAGTAGNTIYF
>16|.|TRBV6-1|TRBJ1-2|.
TGTGCCAGCATCAAAGGGGATTTCAGCGGTGCTTATGGCTACACCTTC
CASIKGDFSGAYGYTF
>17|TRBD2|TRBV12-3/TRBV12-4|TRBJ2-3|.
TGTGCCAGCAGCCCGGGACTAGCGGGGGTGGGGGCAGATACGCAGTATTTT
CASSPGLAGVGADTQYF
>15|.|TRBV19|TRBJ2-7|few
TGTGCCAGTAGTATCACGGGGTGGATTCCCTACGAGCAGTACTTC
CASSITGWIPYEQYF
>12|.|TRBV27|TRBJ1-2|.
TGTGCCAGCAGGGGCAGGGGCGATGGCTACACCTTC
CASRGRGDGYTF
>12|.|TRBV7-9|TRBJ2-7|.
TGTGCCAGCAGCTTAGCACACTACGAGCAGTACTTC
CASSLAHYEQYF
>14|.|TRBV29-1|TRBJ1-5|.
TGCAGCGTTGGAGAGGCAGGGATTGATCAGCCCCAGCATTTT
CSVGEAGIDQPQHF
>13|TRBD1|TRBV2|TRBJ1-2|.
TGTGCCAGCAGTGTGGGACAGTCTCGGGGCTACACCTTC
CASSVGQSRGYTF
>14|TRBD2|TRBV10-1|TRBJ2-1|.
TGCGCCAGCAGTGAAGTAGCGGGGCACAATGAGCAGTTCTTC
CASSEVAGHNEQFF
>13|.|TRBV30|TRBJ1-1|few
TGTGCCTGGAGTTTAGGGGTGGACACTGAAGCTTTCTTT
CAWSLGVDTEAFF
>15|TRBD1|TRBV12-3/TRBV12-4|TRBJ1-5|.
TGTGCCAGCAGCCCCAACAGGGGGCCAAATCAGCCCCAGCATTTT
CASSPNRGPNQPQHF
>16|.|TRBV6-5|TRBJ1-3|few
TGTGCCAGCAGTTACCCCGAAGGGGGAACCGGAAACACCATATATTTT
CASSYPEGGTGNTIYF
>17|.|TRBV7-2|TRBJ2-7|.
TGTGCCAGCAGTCGTACGGTCGGTCGGGGCTACTCCTACGAGCAGTACTTC
CASSRTVGRGYSYEQYF
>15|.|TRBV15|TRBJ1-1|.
TGTGCCACCAGCACTCTGGACGGAATGAACACTGAAGCTTTCTTT
CATSTLDGMNTEAFF
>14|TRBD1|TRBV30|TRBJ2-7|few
TGTGCCTGGAGTGGGACAGGGGGGGTCTACGAGCAGTACTTC
CAWSGTGGVYEQYF
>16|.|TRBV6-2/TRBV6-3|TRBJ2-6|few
TGTGCCAGCAGTTACCTGACAGACTCTGGGGCCAACGTCCTGACTTTC
CASSYLTDSGANVLTF
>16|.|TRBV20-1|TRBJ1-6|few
TGCAGTGCTAGACCCCTACAGGGATACGATAATTCACCCCTCCACTTT
CSARPLQGYDNSPLHF
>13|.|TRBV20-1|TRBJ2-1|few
TGCAGAATAATCCGGGACGGGACCAATGAGCAGTTCTTC
CRIIRDGTNEQFF
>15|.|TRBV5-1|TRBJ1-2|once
TGCGCCAGCAGCTTGGCCTCGCCTGACAGGAGGGGCTACACCTTC
CASSLASPDRRGYTF
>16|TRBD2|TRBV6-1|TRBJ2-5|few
TGTGCCAGCAGTCGCGTACTAGCGGGGGGTGGGGAGACCCAGTACTTC
CASSRVLAGGGETQYF